This entry lists 25 T cell receptor beta chains sequenced from one sample in a study of a mutant IDH1 vaccine in newly diagnosed glioma. The data were produced by immunoSEQ multiplex PCR, yet TCRdb's version contains in-frame clones alone and is incomplete. The sample contains about 94,000 clones, roughly 86% of which appear only once. These receptors' targets are unknown. Documented time point: week 47, end of study. Doses of 300 ug of mutant IDH1 20-mer peptide were given with topical imiquimod. Source: PBMCs, taken from a glioma patient whose treatment included an IDH1 peptide vaccine. These receptors all stem from a woman aged 45-59 years with glioma.

J is TRBJ2-1 and V is TRBV4-2; D is ambiguous. Germline CDR1 and CDR2: LGHNA and YNFKEQ. V was cut by 6 bases and J by 5 bases, with 14 bases left in between. This CDR3 has 14 residues. The CDR3 loop is CASRLAPGNNEQFF. The CDR3 DNA is TGTGCCAGCAGACTCGCGCCAGGTAACAATGAGCAGTTCTTC.

V usage is TRBV19 and J usage is TRBJ2-1, with no clear D. CDR1 and CDR2 (germline): LNHDA, SQIVND (reference sequence). Deletions cut 2 bases from V and 5 bases from J, with 13 bases between. This CDR3 is built from 15 residues. CDR3 region: CASSIWADRNNEQFF. The CDR3 nucleotides are TGTGCCAGTAGTATATGGGCAGATCGTAACAATGAGCAGTTCTTC.

This clone was picked up one time. As DNA, the CDR3 is TGCGCCAGCAGTTACTCCGGGACAGGAACCACAGATACGCAGTATTTT. This sequence encodes CASSYSGTGTTDTQYF. The V gene is TRBV5-1, the J gene TRBJ2-3; 8 bases are shared with TRBD1. The V gene end was trimmed by 5 bases and the J gene end by 2 bases; junction bases not matched to a gene: 10. CDR1 and CDR2 from the germline V gene are SGHRS and YFSETQ. The CDR3 loop spans 16 amino acids.

The gene calls are TRBV6-5 and TRBJ2-5; D gene ambiguous. Trimming left V 5 bases short and J 6 bases short, with 10 bases between. Germline CDR1 is MNHEY and CDR2 is SVGAGI. The CDR3 is 12 residues long. Written as DNA, the CDR3 is TGTGCCAGCAGTCGGCTCGGCCAGACCCAGTACTTC. Its translation is CASSRLGQTQYF.

V is TRBV5-1 and J is TRBJ2-7, with 8 bases matching TRBD1. Germline assignment: CDR1 SGHRS and CDR2 YFSETQ. With 2 bases clipped from V and 6 bases from J, the junction kept 16 bases outside the gene matches. The CDR3 covers 17 residues. This CDR3 is CASSLSRGQGFTTEQYF. CDR3 nucleotides: TGCGCCAGCAGCTTATCTCGAGGACAGGGTTTTACTACCGAGCAGTACTTC.

The chain combines TRBV5-1 with TRBJ2-3, with 12 bases lining up with TRBD1. This CDR3 is built from 15 residues. Looked up from germline, CDR1 is SGHRS and CDR2 is YFSETQ. V was pared by 3 bases and J by 4 bases, with 3 bases of the junction left unmatched. DNA of the CDR3: TGCGCCAGCAGCTCCGGGACAGGGGGCGCAGATACGCAGTATTTT. Protein product: CASSSGTGGADTQYF.

The chain uses TRBV10-3 and TRBJ1-5; 7 bases align to TRBD1. Germline-derived CDR1 and CDR2 are ENHRY and SYGVKD. The J segment lost 2 bases and the V segment lost 6 bases, leaving 4 bases of the junction unmatched. This CDR3 is built from 14 residues. In nucleotides, the CDR3 is TGTGCCATCAGAGGGGGCGCGGGCAATCAGCCCCAGCATTTT. This codes for CAIRGGAGNQPQHF.

V usage is TRBV27 and J usage is TRBJ2-2; D possibly uses TRBD1 or TRBD2 (5 bases each). CDR3 length: 14 amino acids. V shed 0 bases and J shed 6 bases, with 8 bases lying between them. Germline V gene data show CDR1 as MNHEY and CDR2 as SMNVEV (reference sequence). The CDR3 bases are TGTGCCAGCAGTTTATCTCGAGGGGCCGGGGAGCTGTTTTTT. Translated, it gives CASSLSRGAGELFF.

This chain joins TRBV19 and TRBJ1-2; 7 bases map to TRBD1. Germline V gives CDR1 LNHDA, CDR2 SQIVND (reference sequence). V lost 6 bases to trimming and J lost 3 bases; unmatched junction nucleotides: 7. The CDR3 runs 14 residues. Written as DNA, the CDR3 is TGTGCCAGTAGCCAACAGGGGACGGACTATGGCTACACCTTC. Translation: CASSQQGTDYGYTF.

The V gene is TRBV30, the J gene TRBJ2-7; D might be TRBD1 (6 bases). CDR3 length: 12 amino acids. Germline lookup yields CDR1 GTSNPN and CDR2 SVGIG (reference sequence). The V end lost 2 bases, the J end lost 3 bases, and 8 bases lay between the germline ends. The CDR3 loop is CAWSLQGYEQYF. CDR3 sequence (DNA): TGTGCCTGGAGTTTACAGGGCTACGAGCAGTACTTC. Together with reference TRBV30 and TRBJ2-7, the CDR3 gives the full variable domain: SQTIHQWPATLVQPVGSPLSLECTVEGTSNPNLYWYRQAAGRGLQLLFYSVGIGQISSEVPQNLSASRPQDRQFILSSKKLLLSDSGFYLCAWSLQGYEQYFGPGTRLTVT.

This chain links TRBV19 with TRBJ1-1; D might be TRBD1 (5 bases). V lost 4 bases and J 1 base, leaving 7 bases between the germline ends. Germline lookup yields CDR1 LNHDA and CDR2 SQIVND (reference sequence). The CDR3 runs to 13 residues. The CDR3 coding sequence is TGTGCCAGTAGTACCACAGGGAACACTGAAGCTTTCTTT. Its translation: CASSTTGNTEAFF.

The V call is TRBV6-4, the J call TRBJ2-1; 8 nucleotides line up with TRBD2. V shed 3 bases and J 7 bases; nucleotides not matched to a gene: 5. This CDR3 has 14 amino acids. Germline V gives CDR1 MRHNA, CDR2 SNTAGT. The CDR3 spells CASSEREAGNEQFF. CDR3 in DNA: TGTGCCAGCAGTGAGCGGGAGGCGGGTAATGAGCAGTTCTTC.

The chain has TRBV7-2 and TRBJ2-7; 9 positions agree with TRBD1. V dropped 3 bases and J dropped 4; count of bases not matched to a gene: 7. The CDR3 contains 15 residues. The germline gives CDR1 SGHTA, CDR2 FQGNSA. Here the CDR3 DNA reads TGTGCCAGCAGCTTTGGGACGGGACAGGGTTACGAGCAGTACTTC. This translates into CASSFGTGQGYEQYF. Full variable domain (outside the CDR3, taken from reference TRBV7-2 and TRBJ2-7): GAGVSQSPSNKVTEKGKDVELRCDPISGHTALYWYRQSLGQGLEFLIYFQGNSAPDKSGLPSDRFSAERTGGSVSTLTIQRTQQEDSAVYLCASSFGTGQGYEQYFGPGTRLTVT.

V is TRBV4-1 and J is TRBJ2-3; D unresolved. The germline V gene has CDR1 MGHRA and CDR2 YSYEKL. V gave up 3 bases and J gave up 2 bases, with 18 bases separating them. The CDR3 loop spans 17 amino acids. CDR3 region: CASSQLDGRAHTDTQYF. CDR3 sequence (DNA): TGCGCCAGCAGCCAGTTAGACGGCAGAGCCCACACAGATACGCAGTATTTT.

V gene TRBV4-1 combines with J gene TRBJ2-7; TRBD2 is a possible D gene (5 bases). V was clipped by 1 base and J by 5 bases, with 12 bases between them. Germline-derived CDR1 and CDR2 are MGHRA and YSYEKL. This CDR3 has 14 amino acids. This CDR3 reads CASSQGEGRHEQYF. In DNA, the CDR3 is TGCGCCAGCAGCCAAGGCGAGGGTCGCCACGAGCAGTACTTC.

In this sample, this clone turned up a few times. The V call is TRBV7-3, the J call TRBJ2-5; D possibly corresponds to TRBD1 (6 bases). Trimming took off 5 bases at V and 1 base at J, with 17 bases between the two ends. CDR3 length: 16 amino acids. CDR1 SGHTA and CDR2 FQGTGA come from the germline V gene. CDR3 nucleotides: TGTGCCAGCAGCCCTGGGACAAACCGGTTCCAAGAGACCCAGTACTTC. Translating gives CASSPGTNRFQETQYF.

The CDR3 DNA sequence: TGTGCCAGCAGTTTGCCAGCGGGTTACAATGAGCAGTTCTTC. As protein: CASSLPAGYNEQFF. The J gene is TRBJ2-1, the V gene TRBV28; TRBD2 is a possible D gene (6 bases). The V gene lost 3 bases and the J gene lost 4 bases, with 10 bases spanning the gap. The CDR3 consists of 14 residues. The germline V gene has CDR1 MDHEN and CDR2 SYDVKM.

The V gene is TRBV5-6, the J gene TRBJ2-1, with a tentative D call TRBD1 (5 bases). CDR3 size: 13 residues. V was trimmed by 4 bases and J by 8 bases, leaving 13 bases between them. Germline V lookup: CDR1 SGHDT, CDR2 YYEEEE. CDR3 residues: CASSPGYSHEQFF. CDR3 in DNA: TGTGCCAGCAGCCCAGGGTACAGTCATGAGCAGTTCTTC. Supplemented by reference TRBV5-6 and TRBJ2-1, the full variable domain reads DAGVTQSPTHLIKTRGQQVTLRCSPKSGHDTVSWYQQALGQGPQFIFQYYEEEERQRGNFPDRFSGHQFPNYSSELNVNALLLGDSALYLCASSPGYSHEQFFGPGTRLTVL.

This chain connects TRBV7-9 to TRBJ1-1; no reliable D call. CDR1 is SEHNR and CDR2 is FQNEAQ in the germline V gene (reference sequence). V lost 1 base and J 5 bases, leaving 20 bases between the germline ends. This CDR3 is 17 amino acids long. The CDR3 coding sequence is TGTGCCAGCAGCTTAGGGTCGGCCAGGAGGTGGTTAACTGAAGCTTTCTTT. Its translation: CASSLGSARRWLTEAFF.

The chain employs TRBV7-8 and TRBJ1-1, with 8 bases that match TRBD1. The CDR3 covers 15 residues. The ends lost 2 bases at V and 3 bases at J; junction bases unmatched: 5. Per the germline V gene, CDR1 is SGHVS and CDR2 is FQNEAQ. This CDR3 reads CASSLLTGAHTEAFF. The CDR3, as DNA: TGTGCCAGCAGCTTACTGACAGGGGCTCACACTGAAGCTTTCTTT.

This chain connects TRBV30 to TRBJ2-2, with D possibly matching TRBD2 (5 bases). CDR1 and CDR2 from the germline V gene are GTSNPN and SVGIG (reference sequence). The CDR3 is made up of 15 amino acids. V was cut by 0 bases and J by 0 bases, with 8 bases left in between. The CDR3 nucleotides read TGTGCCTGGAGTGTACTAGAGGCGAACACCGGGGAGCTGTTTTTT. Protein sequence: CAWSVLEANTGELFF.

This chain links TRBV7-6 with TRBJ2-1; 8 positions match TRBD2. Germline V gene lookup returns CDR1 SGHVS and CDR2 FNYEAQ. Unmatched junction bases numbered 2, after V lost 2 bases and J lost 2 bases. The CDR3 covers 15 residues. In DNA, the CDR3 is TGTGCCAGCAGCTTACGCGGGAGGACCTACAATGAGCAGTTCTTC. Amino acids: CASSLRGRTYNEQFF.

This chain links TRBV19 with TRBJ2-2; D gene ambiguous. The CDR3 runs 16 residues. Germline loops: CDR1 LNHDA, CDR2 SQIVND (reference sequence). V was pared by 5 bases and J by 1 base, with 14 bases between. The CDR3 coding sequence is TGTGCCAGTAGTGTTGGACGGTCGGGGAACACCGGGGAGCTGTTTTTT. Its protein product is CASSVGRSGNTGELFF.

V usage is TRBV15 and J usage is TRBJ2-3, with 12 bases that match TRBD2. V shed 4 bases and J 1 base; nucleotides not matched to a gene: 18. Germline V lookup: CDR1 LNHNV, CDR2 YYDKDF (reference sequence). The CDR3 totals 21 residues. Written as DNA, the CDR3 is TGTGCCACCAGCACCCGTAGGATGGGCCTAGCGGGAGGGGGTGGCACAGATACGCAGTATTTT. Amino acid sequence: CATSTRRMGLAGGGGTDTQYF.

The CDR3 spells CASSLPGTPADTQYF. DNA for the CDR3: TGTGCCAGCAGCCTTCCGGGAACCCCTGCAGATACGCAGTATTTT. J is TRBJ2-3 and V is TRBV7-8; D possibly corresponds to TRBD2 (5 bases). Trimming removed 5 bases from V and 4 bases from J, with 16 bases in between. This CDR3 comprises 15 residues. The germline V gene encodes CDR1 SGHVS and CDR2 FQNEAQ.